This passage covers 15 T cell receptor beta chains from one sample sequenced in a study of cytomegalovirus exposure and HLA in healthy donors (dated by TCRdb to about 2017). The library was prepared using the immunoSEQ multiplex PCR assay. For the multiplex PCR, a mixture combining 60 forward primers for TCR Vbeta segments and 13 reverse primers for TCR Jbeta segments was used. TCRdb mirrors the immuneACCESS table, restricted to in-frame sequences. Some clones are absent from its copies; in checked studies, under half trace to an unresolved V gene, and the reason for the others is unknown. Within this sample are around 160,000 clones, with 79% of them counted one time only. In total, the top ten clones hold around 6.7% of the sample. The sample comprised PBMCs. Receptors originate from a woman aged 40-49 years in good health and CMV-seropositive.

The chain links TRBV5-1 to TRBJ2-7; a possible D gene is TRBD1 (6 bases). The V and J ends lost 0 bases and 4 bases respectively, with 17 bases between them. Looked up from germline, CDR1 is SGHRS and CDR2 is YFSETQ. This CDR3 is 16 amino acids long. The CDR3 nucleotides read TGCGCCAGCAGCTTGGCCATGACAGGTCCAGGTTACGAGCAGTACTTC. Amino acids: CASSLAMTGPGYEQYF.

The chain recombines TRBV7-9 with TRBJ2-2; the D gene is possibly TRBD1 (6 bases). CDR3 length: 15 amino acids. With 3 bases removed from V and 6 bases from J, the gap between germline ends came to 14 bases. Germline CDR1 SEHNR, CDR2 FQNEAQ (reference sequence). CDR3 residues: CASSFNRVSSGELFF. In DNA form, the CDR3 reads TGTGCCAGCAGCTTCAACAGGGTTTCCTCCGGGGAGCTGTTTTTT.

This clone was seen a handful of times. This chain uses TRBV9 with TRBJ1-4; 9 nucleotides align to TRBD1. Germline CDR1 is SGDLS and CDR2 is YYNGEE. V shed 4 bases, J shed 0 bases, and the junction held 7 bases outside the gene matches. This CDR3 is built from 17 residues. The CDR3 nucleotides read TGTGCCAGCAGCCTGGACAGGGGAACTGCAACTAATGAAAAACTGTTTTTT. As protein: CASSLDRGTATNEKLFF.

The CDR3: CASSYPGTYEQYF. Written as DNA, the CDR3 is TGTGCCAGCAGTTACCCGGGAACCTACGAGCAGTACTTC. The V gene is TRBV6-6, the J gene TRBJ2-7; D might be TRBD2 (5 bases). Germline lookup yields CDR1 MNHNY and CDR2 SVGAGI (reference sequence). V gave up 2 bases and J gave up 2 bases, with 7 bases separating them. CDR3 length: 13 residues.

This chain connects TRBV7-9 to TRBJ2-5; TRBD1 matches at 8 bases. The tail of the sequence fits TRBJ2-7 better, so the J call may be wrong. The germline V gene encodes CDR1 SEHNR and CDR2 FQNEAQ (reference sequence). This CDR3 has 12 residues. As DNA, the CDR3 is TGTGCCAGCAGCGGACAGGGAGGCGAGCAGTACTTC. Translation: CASSGQGGEQYF.

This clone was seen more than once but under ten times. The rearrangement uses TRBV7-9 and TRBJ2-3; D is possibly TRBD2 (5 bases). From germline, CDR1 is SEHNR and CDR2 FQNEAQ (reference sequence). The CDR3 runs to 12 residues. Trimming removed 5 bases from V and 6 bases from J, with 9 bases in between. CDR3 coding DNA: TGTGCCAGCAGCCGGGGTGCGGATACGCAGTATTTT. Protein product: CASSRGADTQYF.

Here the CDR3 reads CASSRTEAKNIQYF. CDR3 coding DNA: TGTGCCAGTAGCCGTACAGAAGCCAAAAACATTCAGTACTTC. V gene TRBV19 combines with J gene TRBJ2-4; D is undetermined. The ends were cut back, 6 bases at V and 0 bases at J, with 9 bases in the middle. CDR1 is LNHDA, CDR2 SQIVND, per germline (reference sequence). The CDR3 is made up of 14 amino acids.

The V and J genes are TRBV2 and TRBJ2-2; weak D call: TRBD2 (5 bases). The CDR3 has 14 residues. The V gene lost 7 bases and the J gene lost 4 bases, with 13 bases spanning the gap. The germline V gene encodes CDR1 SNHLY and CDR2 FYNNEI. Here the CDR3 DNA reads TGTGCCAGCATCCCGGAGGCGGTCACCGGGGAGCTGTTTTTT. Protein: CASIPEAVTGELFF. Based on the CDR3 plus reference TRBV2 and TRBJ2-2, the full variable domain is EPEVTQTPSHQVTQMGQEVILRCVPISNHLYFYWYRQILGQKVEFLVSFYNNEISEKSEIFDDQFSVERPDGSNFTLKIRSTKLEDSAMYFCASIPEAVTGELFFGEGSRLTVL.

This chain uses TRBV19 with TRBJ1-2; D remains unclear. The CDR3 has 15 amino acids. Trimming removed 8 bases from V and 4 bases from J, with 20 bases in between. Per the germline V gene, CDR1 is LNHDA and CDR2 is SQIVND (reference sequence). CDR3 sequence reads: CASSREREALYGYTF. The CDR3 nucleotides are TGTGCCAGTTCTCGGGAGAGGGAGGCTCTCTATGGCTACACCTTC.

CDR3: CASSEAGTDTQYF. DNA for the CDR3: TGTGCCAGCAGTGAGGCAGGGACAGATACGCAGTATTTT. The chain has TRBV2 and TRBJ2-3, with D maybe TRBD1 (5 bases). V dropped 3 bases and J dropped 3 bases, with 7 bases sitting between them. The germline CDR1 and CDR2 sequences are SNHLY and FYNNEI. The CDR3 loop spans 13 amino acids.

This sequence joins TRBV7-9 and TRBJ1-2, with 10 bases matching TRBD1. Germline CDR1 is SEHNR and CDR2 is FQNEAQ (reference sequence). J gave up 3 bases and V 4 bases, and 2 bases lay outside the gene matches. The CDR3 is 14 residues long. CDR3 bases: TGTGCCAGCAGCTCCGGGACAGGGGACTATGGCTACACCTTC. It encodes CASSSGTGDYGYTF.

DNA of the CDR3: TGTGCCAGCAGCTTAGGAGAAAGCACAGATACGCAGTATTTT. It translates to CASSLGESTDTQYF. This rearrangement joins TRBV7-3 to TRBJ2-3; unclear D gene. Trimming removed 2 bases from V and 0 bases from J, with 6 bases in between. Looked up from germline, CDR1 is SGHTA and CDR2 is FQGTGA. This CDR3 has 14 amino acids.

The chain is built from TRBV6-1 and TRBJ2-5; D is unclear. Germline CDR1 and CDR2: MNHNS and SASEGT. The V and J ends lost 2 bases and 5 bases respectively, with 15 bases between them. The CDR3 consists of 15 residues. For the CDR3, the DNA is TGTGCCAGCAGTGAAAACCTGGCAGGCCCGGAGACCCAGTACTTC. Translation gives CASSENLAGPETQYF.

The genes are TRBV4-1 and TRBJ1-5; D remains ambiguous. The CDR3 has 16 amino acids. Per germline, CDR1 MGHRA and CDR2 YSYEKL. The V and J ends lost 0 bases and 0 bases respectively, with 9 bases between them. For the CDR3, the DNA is TGCGCCAGCAGCCAAGACGCGCTGCTTAGCAATCAGCCCCAGCATTTT. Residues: CASSQDALLSNQPQHF.

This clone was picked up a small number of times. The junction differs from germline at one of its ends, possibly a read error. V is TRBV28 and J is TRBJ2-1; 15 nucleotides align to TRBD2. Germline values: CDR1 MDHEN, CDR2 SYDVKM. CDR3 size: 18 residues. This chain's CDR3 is CASSLIGLAGGSYSEQFF. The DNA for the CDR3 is TGTGCCAGCAGTTTGATAGGACTAGCGGGGGGGTCATACAGTGAGCAGTTCTTC.